This note documents a single TCR beta chain sequence. Clones were sequenced by immunoSEQ multiplex PCR, and TCRdb holds only the in-frame ones, with some missing. Of about 28,000 clones listed, roughly 89% are singletons. This sample is part of a study of T cell changes during pregnancy in multiple sclerosis. The germline CDR1 and CDR2 sequences are SGHRS and YFSETQ. J gave up 2 bases and V 8 bases, and 8 bases lay outside the gene matches. This CDR3 has 14 residues. The rearrangement uses TRBV5-1 and TRBJ2-3, with 7 nucleotides matching TRBD2. This clonotype was obtained from a female donor with multiple sclerosis, enrolled in a pregnancy study. The sample was CD4+ T cells from peripheral blood mononuclear cells, taken in the second trimester of pregnancy. The CDR3 DNA is TGCGCCAGTTCGCTAGCGGAATACACAGATACGCAGTATTTT. This codes for CASSLAEYTDTQYF.